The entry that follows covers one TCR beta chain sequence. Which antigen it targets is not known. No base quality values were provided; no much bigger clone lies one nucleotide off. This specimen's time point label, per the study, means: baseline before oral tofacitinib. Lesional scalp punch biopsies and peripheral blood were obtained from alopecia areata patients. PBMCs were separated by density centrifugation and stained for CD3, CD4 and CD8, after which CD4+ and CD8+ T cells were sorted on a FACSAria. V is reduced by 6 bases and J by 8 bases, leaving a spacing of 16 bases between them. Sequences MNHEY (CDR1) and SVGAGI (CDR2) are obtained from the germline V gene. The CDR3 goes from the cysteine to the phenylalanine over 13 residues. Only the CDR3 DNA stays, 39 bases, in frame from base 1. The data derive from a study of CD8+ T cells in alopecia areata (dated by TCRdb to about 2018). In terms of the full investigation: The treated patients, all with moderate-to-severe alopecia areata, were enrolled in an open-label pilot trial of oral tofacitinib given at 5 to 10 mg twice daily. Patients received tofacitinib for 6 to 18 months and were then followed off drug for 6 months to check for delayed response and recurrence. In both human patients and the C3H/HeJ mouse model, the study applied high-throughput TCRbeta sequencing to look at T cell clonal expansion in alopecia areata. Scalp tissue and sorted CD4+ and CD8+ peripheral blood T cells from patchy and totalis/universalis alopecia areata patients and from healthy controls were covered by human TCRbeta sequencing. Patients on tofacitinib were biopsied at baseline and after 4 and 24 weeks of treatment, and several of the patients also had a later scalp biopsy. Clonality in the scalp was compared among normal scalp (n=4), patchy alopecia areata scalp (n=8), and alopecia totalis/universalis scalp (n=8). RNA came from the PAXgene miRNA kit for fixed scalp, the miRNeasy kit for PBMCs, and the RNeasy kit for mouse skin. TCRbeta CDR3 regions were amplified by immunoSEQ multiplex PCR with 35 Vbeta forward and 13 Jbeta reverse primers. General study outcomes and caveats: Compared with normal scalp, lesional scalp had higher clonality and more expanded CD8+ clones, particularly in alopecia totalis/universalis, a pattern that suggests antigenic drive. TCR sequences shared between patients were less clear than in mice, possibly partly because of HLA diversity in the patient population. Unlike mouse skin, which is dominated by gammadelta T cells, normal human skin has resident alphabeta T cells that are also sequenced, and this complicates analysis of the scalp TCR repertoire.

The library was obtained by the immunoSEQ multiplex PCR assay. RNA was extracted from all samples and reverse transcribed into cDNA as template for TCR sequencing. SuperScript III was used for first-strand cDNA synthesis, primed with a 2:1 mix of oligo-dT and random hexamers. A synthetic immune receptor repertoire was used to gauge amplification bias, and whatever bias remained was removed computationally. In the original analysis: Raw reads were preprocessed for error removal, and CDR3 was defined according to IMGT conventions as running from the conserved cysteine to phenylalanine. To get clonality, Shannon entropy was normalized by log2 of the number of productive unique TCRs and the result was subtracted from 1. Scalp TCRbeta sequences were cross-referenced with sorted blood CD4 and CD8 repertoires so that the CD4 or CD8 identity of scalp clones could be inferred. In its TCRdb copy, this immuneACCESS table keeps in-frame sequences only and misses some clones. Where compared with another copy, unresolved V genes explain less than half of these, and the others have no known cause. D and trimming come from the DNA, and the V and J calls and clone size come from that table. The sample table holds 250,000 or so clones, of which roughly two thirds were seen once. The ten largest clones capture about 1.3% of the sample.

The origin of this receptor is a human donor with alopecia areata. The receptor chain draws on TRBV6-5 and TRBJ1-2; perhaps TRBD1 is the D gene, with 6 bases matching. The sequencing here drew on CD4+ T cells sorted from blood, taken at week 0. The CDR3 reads CASSQGSFGGYTF. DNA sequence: TGTGCCAGCAGCCAGGGGAGTTTCGGAGGCTACACCTTC.